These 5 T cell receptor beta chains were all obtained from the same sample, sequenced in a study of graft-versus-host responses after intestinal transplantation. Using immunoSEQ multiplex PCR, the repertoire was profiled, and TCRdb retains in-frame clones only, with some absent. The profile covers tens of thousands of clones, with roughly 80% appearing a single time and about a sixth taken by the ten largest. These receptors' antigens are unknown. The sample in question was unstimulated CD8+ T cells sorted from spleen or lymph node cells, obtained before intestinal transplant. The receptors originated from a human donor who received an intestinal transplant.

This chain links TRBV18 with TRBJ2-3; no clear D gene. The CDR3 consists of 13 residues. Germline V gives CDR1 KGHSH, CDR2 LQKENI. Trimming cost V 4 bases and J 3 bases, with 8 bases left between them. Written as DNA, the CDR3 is TGTGCCAGCTCACGATGTAGGACAGATACGCAGTATTTT. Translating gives CASSRCRTDTQYF.

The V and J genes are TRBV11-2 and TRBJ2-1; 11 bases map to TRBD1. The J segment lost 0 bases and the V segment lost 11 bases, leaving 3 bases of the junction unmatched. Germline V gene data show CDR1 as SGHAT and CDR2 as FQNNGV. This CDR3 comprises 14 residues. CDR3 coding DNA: TGTGCCGAAGGGACAGGGGGCTCCTACAATGAGCAGTTCTTC. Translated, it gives CAEGTGGSYNEQFF.

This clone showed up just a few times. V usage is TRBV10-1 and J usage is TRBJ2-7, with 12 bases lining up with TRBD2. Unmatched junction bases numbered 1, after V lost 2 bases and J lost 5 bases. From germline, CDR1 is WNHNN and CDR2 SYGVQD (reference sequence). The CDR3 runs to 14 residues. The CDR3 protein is CASSELAGGHEQYF. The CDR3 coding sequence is TGCGCCAGCAGTGAGCTAGCGGGGGGGCACGAGCAGTACTTC.

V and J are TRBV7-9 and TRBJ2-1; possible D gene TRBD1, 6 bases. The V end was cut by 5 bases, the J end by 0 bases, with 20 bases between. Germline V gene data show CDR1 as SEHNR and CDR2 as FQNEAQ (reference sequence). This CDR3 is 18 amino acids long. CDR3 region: CASSPHDRPNISYNEQFF. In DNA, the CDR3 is TGTGCCAGCAGCCCACACGACAGGCCCAATATCTCCTACAATGAGCAGTTCTTC.

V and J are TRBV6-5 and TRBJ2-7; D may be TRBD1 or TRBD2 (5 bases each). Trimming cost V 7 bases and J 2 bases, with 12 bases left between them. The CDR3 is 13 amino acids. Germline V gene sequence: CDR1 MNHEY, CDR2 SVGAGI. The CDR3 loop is CASTGTYTYEQYF. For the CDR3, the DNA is TGTGCCAGCACAGGGACGTATACCTACGAGCAGTACTTC.